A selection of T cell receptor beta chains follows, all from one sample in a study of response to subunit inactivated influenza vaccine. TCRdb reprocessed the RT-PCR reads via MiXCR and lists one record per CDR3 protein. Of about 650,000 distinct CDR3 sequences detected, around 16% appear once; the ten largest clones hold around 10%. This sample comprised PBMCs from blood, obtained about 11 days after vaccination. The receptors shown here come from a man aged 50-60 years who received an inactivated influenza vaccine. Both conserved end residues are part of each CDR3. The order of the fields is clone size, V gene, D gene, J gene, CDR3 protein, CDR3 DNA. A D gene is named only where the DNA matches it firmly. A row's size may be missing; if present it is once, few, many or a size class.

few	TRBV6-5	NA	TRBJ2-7	CASSPQAHEQYF	TGTGCCAGCAGCCCCCAGGCACACGAGCAGTACTTC
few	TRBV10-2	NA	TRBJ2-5	CASSPGLLPGETQYF	TGCGCCAGCAGTCCCGGGCTACTACCAGGAGAGACCCAGTACTTC
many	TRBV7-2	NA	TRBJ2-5	CASSLGYPGETQYF	TGTGCCAGCAGCTTAGGGTATCCAGGGGAGACCCAGTACTTC
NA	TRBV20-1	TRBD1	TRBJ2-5	CSAGTGGRGKTQYF	TGCAGTGCAGGGACAGGGGGAAGGGGAAAGACCCAGTACTTC
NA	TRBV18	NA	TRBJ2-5	CASSPTETSWDQQTQYF	TGTGCCAGCTCACCCACCGAGACTTCCTGGGACCAACAGACCCAGTACTTC
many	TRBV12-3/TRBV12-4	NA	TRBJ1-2	CASSTGGQVTSYTF	TGTGCCAGCAGCACAGGAGGGCAGGTGACGAGCTACACCTTC
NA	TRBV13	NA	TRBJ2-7	CASSLIGGAEQYF	TGTGCCAGCAGCCTAATCGGCGGTGCCGAGCAGTACTTC
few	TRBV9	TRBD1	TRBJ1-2	CASSGGQDYGYTF	TGTGCCAGCAGCGGGGGACAGGACTATGGCTACACCTTC
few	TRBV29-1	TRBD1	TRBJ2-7	CSVGSGGREQYF	TGCAGCGTTGGTTCAGGGGGTAGGGAGCAGTACTTC
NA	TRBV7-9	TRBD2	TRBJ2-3	CASSPGLAGKTDTQYF	TGTGCCAGCAGCCCCGGACTAGCGGGGAAAACAGATACGCAGTATTTT
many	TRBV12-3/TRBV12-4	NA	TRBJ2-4	CASSPASLAKNIQYF	TGTGCCAGCAGCCCTGCGTCACTAGCCAAAAACATTCAGTACTTC
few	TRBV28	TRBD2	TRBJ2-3	CASRIGLAGTDTQYF	TGTGCCAGCAGAATCGGACTAGCGGGCACAGATACGCAGTATTTT
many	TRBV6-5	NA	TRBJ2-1	CASSFEGIFYNEQFF	TGTGCCAGCAGTTTTGAGGGAATTTTCTACAATGAGCAGTTCTTC
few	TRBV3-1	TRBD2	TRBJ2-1	CASSQVLAGSNEQFF	TGTGCCAGCAGCCAAGTTCTAGCGGGATCCAATGAGCAGTTCTTC
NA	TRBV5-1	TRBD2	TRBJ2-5	CASSFGGRQETQYF	TGCGCCAGCAGCTTCGGCGGGAGGCAAGAGACCCAGTACTTC
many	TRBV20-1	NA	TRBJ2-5	CSAHGARGETQYF	TGCAGTGCTCACGGGGCAAGGGGAGAGACCCAGTACTTC
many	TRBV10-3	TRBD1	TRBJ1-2	CAISGRQGANHYGYTF	TGTGCCATCAGTGGGCGACAGGGGGCAAATCACTATGGCTACACCTTC
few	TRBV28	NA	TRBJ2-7	CASSQQGGRYEQYF	TGTGCCAGCAGCCAACAAGGAGGGAGATACGAGCAGTACTTC
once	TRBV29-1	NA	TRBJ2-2	CSVEDPQGRGTGELFF	TGCAGCGTTGAAGATCCACAGGGGAGGGGCACCGGGGAGCTGTTTTTT
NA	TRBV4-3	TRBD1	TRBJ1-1	CASSQGRGESEAFF	TGCGCCAGCAGCCAAGGCAGGGGGGAATCTGAAGCTTTCTTT
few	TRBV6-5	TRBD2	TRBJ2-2	CASSSRGGNTGELFF	TGTGCCAGCAGTTCGCGGGGGGGGAACACCGGGGAGCTGTTTTTT
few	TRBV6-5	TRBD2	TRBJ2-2	CASLGGSGELFF	TGTGCCAGCTTGGGAGGGTCCGGGGAGCTGTTTTTT
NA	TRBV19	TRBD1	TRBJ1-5	CASSIVGQVSNQPQHF	TGTGCCAGTAGTATAGTGGGACAGGTTAGCAATCAGCCCCAGCATTTT
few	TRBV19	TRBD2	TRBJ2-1	CASSSWTSGRNEQFF	TGTGCCAGTAGTAGCTGGACTAGCGGGAGAAATGAGCAGTTCTTC
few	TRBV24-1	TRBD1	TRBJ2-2	CATSAGQGASFLPGELFF	TGTGCCACCAGTGCGGGACAGGGGGCGAGTTTTTTGCCCGGGGAGCTGTTTTTT
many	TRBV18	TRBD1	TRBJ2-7	CASSPRTGGTYEQYF	TGTGCCAGCTCACCTAGGACAGGGGGTACGTACGAGCAGTACTTC
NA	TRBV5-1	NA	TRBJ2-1	CASSLNGQSSYNEQFF	TGCGCCAGCAGCTTGAACGGGCAGAGCTCCTACAATGAGCAGTTCTTC
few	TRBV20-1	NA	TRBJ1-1	CSAQFGNTEAFF	TGCAGTGCTCAGTTTGGGAACACTGAAGCTTTCTTT
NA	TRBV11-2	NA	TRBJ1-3	CASSRDGGNTIYF	TGTGCCAGCAGCAGAGACGGTGGAAACACCATATATTTT
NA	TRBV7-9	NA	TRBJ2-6	CASSNTGGGANVLTF	TGTGCCAGCAGCAACACAGGTGGTGGGGCCAACGTCCTGACTTTC
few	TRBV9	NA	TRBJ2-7	CASSLTDGHNYEQYF	TGTGCCAGCAGCTTAACGGACGGCCACAACTACGAGCAGTACTTC
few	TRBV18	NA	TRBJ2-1	CASSPGGTTNEQFF	TGTGCCAGCTCACCAGGAGGGACCACCAATGAGCAGTTCTTC
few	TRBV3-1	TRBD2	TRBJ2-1	CASSQNSGIGDEQFF	TGTGCCAGCAGCCAAAATAGCGGGATCGGCGATGAGCAGTTCTTC
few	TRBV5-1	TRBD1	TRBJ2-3	CASTTGTVNTDTQYF	TGCGCCAGCACCACAGGGACAGTCAACACAGATACGCAGTATTTT
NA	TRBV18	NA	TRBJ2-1	CASSPPVGTPTYNEQFF	TGTGCCAGCTCACCACCGGTTGGGACCCCGACGTACAATGAGCAGTTCTTC
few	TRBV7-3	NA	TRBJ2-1	CASSLGTNDWQFF	TGTGCCAGCAGCCTCGGGACGAATGATTGGCAGTTCTTC
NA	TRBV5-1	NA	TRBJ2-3	CASSLSWGFRALERPDTQYF	TGCGCCAGCAGCTTGTCGTGGGGGTTCCGGGCCCTGGAACGGCCAGATACGCAGTATTTT
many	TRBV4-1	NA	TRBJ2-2	CASSQNPGGWETGELFF	TGCGCCAGCAGCCAGAACCCCGGAGGGTGGGAGACCGGGGAGCTGTTTTTT
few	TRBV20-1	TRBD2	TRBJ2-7	CSAPSGSSYEQYF	TGCAGTGCTCCTAGCGGGAGTTCCTACGAGCAGTACTTC
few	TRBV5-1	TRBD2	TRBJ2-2	CASSLTSDTGELFF	TGCGCCAGCAGCCTAACTAGCGACACCGGGGAGCTGTTTTTT
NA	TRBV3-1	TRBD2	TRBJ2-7	CASSQDELAGAFTHF	TGTGCCAGCAGCCAAGATGAACTAGCGGGGGCCTTTACCCACTTC
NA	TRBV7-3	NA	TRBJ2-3	CASSLKGPGGTDTQYF	TGTGCCAGCAGCTTGAAAGGCCCGGGCGGCACAGATACGCAGTATTTT
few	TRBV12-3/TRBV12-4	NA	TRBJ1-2	CAISGGYGYTF	TGTGCCATAAGCGGGGGCTATGGCTACACCTTC
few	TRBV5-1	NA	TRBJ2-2	CASSLDVPNTGELFF	TGCGCCAGCAGCTTAGACGTGCCGAACACCGGGGAGCTGTTTTTT
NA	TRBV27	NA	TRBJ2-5	CASSHGANQETQYF	TGTGCCAGCAGCCACGGCGCCAACCAAGAGACCCAGTACTTC
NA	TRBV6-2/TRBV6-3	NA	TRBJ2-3	CASNPTFGAYTDTQYF	TGTGCCAGCAACCCTACGTTTGGCGCGTACACAGATACGCAGTATTTT
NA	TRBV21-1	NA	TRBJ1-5	CASSKVGRGQPQHF	TGTGCCAGCAGCAAAGTTGGAAGGGGTCAGCCCCAGCATTTT
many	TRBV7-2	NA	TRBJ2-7	CASSLDGTAQEQYF	TGTGCCAGCAGCTTAGACGGGACTGCCCAAGAGCAGTACTTC
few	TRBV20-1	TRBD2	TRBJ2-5	CSAIPLAEQETQYF	TGCAGTGCTATCCCTCTAGCGGAGCAAGAGACCCAGTACTTC
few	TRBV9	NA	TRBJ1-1	CASSVERLGTEAFF	TGTGCCAGCAGCGTAGAAAGGCTGGGCACTGAAGCTTTCTTT
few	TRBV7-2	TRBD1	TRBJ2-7	CASSLGDSHYEQYF	TGTGCCAGCAGCCTAGGGGACAGCCACTACGAGCAGTACTTC
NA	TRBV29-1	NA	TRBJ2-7	CSVEGQDYRYEQYF	TGCAGCGTTGAAGGACAGGACTACCGCTACGAGCAGTACTTC
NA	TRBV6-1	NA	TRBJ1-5	CASSGLGGQPQHF	TGTGCCAGCAGTGGCCTTGGGGGTCAGCCCCAGCATTTT
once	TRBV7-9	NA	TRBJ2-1	CASSPPAGETGNEQFF	TGTGCCAGCAGCCCCCCCGCAGGGGAAACTGGGAATGAGCAGTTCTTC
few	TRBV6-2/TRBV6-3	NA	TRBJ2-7	CASSPPGFSYEQYF	TGTGCCAGCAGCCCACCCGGATTCAGCTACGAGCAGTACTTC
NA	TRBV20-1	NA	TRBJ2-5	CSARDLLVQAQETQYF	TGCAGTGCTAGAGATCTTCTCGTACAGGCCCAAGAGACCCAGTACTTC
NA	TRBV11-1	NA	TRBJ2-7	CASSLGIVGVTRYPSYEQYF	TGTGCCAGCAGCTTAGGGATAGTAGGGGTAACGCGATATCCGTCCTACGAGCAGTACTTC